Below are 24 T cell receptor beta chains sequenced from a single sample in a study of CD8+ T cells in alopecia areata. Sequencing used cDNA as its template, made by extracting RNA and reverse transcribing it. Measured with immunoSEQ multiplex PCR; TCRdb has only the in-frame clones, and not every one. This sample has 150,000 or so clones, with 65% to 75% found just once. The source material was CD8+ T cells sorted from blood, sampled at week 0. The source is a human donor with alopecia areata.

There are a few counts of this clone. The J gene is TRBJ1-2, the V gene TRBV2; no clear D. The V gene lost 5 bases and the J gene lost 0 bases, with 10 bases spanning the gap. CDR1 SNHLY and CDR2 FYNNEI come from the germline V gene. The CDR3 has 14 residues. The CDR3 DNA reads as TGTGCCAGCAGTCTCACGTCAGCTAACTATGGCTACACCTTC. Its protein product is CASSLTSANYGYTF.

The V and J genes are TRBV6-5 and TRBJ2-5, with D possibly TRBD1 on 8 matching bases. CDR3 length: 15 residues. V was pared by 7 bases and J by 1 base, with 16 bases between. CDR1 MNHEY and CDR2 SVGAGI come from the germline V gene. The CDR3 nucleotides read TGTGCCAGCACCGAACAGGGGGGGGTCCAAGAGACCCAGTACTTC. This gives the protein CASTEQGGVQETQYF.

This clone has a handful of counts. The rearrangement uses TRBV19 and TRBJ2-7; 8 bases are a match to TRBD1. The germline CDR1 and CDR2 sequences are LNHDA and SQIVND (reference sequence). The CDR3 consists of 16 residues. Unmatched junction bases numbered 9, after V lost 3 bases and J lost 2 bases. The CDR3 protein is CASSIPGTGGTYEQYF. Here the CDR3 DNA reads TGTGCCAGTAGTATCCCGGGGACAGGTGGGACCTACGAGCAGTACTTC.

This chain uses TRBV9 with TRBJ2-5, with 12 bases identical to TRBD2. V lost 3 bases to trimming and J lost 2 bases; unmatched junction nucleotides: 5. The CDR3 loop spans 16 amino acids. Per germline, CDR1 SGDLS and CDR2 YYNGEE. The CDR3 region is CASSGGLAGLQETQYF. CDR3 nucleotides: TGTGCCAGCAGCGGGGGACTAGCGGGTTTACAAGAGACCCAGTACTTC.

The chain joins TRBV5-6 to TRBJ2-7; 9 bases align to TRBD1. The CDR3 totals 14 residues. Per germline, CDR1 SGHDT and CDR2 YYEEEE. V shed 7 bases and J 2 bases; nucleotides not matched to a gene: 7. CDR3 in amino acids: CASARTGDPYEQYF. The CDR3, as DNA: TGTGCCAGCGCCCGGACAGGGGACCCCTACGAGCAGTACTTC.

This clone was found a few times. DNA for the CDR3: TGTGCCAGCAGCTTAGGCGGCCAGGGGGCCTACGAGCAGTACTTC. This translates into CASSLGGQGAYEQYF. This rearrangement joins TRBV7-6 to TRBJ2-7; TRBD1 aligns across 7 bases. Germline V gene lookup returns CDR1 SGHVS and CDR2 FNYEAQ. This CDR3 spans 15 amino acids. V trimming: 1 base; J trimming: 2 bases; junction bases outside the gene matches: 5. Looking up the rest from reference TRBV7-6 and TRBJ2-7 gives the full variable domain: GAGVSQSPRYKVTKRGQDVALRCDPISGHVSLYWYRQALGQGPEFLTYFNYEAQQDKSGLPNDRFSAERPEGSISTLTIQRTEQRDSAMYRCASSLGGQGAYEQYFGPGTRLTVT.

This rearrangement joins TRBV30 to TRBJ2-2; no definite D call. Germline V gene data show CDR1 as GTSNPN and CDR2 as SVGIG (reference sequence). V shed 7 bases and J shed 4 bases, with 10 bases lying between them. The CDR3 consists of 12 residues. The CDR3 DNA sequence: TGTGCCTATAAAGGATTCACCGGGGAGCTGTTTTTT. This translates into CAYKGFTGELFF.

The CDR3 coding sequence is TGTGCCAGCAGCCTCGGCGGAGGGGAGAGCTATGGCTACACCTTC. This sequence encodes CASSLGGGESYGYTF. J is TRBJ1-2 and V is TRBV6-5; D might be TRBD1 (5 bases). The CDR3 has 15 amino acids. V lost 6 bases to trimming and J lost 4 bases, with 18 bases between them. CDR1 and CDR2 from the germline V gene are MNHEY and SVGAGI.

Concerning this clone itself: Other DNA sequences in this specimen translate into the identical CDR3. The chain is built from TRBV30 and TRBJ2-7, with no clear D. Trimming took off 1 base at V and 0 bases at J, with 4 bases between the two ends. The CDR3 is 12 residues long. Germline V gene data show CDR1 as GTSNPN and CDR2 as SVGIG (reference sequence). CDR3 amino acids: CAWSAYSYEQYF. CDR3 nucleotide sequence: TGTGCCTGGAGTGCCTACTCCTACGAGCAGTACTTC.

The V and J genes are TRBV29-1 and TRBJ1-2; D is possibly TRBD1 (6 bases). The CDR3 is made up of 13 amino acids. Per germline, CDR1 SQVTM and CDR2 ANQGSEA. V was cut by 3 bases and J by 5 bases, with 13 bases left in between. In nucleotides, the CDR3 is TGCAGCGTTGACACGGGACAAGGTTATGGCTACACCTTC. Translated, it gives CSVDTGQGYGYTF.

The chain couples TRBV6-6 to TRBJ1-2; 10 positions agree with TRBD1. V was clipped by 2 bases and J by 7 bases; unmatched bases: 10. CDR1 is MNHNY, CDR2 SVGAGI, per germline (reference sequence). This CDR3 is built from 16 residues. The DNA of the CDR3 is TGTGCCAGCAGTTACCCCAAGACAGGGGGCGAGGGTGGCTACACCTTC. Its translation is CASSYPKTGGEGGYTF.

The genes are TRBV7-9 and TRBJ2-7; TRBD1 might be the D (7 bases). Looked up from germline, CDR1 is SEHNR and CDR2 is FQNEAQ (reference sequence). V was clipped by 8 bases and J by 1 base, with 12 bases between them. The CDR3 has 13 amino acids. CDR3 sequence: CASGGDSSYEQYF. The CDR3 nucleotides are TGTGCCAGCGGCGGGGACAGTTCCTACGAGCAGTACTTC.

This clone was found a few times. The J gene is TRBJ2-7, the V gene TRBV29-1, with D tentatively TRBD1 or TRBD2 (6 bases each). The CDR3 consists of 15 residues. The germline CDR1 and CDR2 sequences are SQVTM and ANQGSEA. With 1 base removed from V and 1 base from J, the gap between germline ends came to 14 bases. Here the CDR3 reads CSVEGGASNSYEQYF. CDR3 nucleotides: TGCAGCGTTGAAGGGGGGGCGTCGAATTCCTACGAGCAGTACTTC.

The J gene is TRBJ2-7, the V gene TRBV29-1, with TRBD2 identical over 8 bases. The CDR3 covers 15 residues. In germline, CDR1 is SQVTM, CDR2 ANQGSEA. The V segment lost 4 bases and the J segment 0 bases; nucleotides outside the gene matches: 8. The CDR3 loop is CSVGHTAGGSYEQYF. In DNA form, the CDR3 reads TGCAGCGTTGGACATACGGCGGGGGGCTCCTACGAGCAGTACTTC.

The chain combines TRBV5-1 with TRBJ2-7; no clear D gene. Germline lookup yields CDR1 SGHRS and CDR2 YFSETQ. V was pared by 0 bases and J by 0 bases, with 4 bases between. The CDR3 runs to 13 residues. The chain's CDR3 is CASSLGRSYEQYF. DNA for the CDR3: TGCGCCAGCAGCTTGGGCCGCTCCTACGAGCAGTACTTC.

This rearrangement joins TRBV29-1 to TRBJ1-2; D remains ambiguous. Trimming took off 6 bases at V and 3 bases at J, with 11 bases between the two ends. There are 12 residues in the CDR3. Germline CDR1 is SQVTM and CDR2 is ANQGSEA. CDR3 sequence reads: CSVLGGDYGYTF. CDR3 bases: TGCAGCGTCTTAGGTGGGGACTATGGCTACACCTTC. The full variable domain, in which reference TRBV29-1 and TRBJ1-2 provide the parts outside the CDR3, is SAVISQKPSRDICQRGTSLTIQCQVDSQVTMMFWYRQQPGQSLTLIATANQGSEATYESGFVIDKFPISRPNLTFSTLTVSNMSPEDSSIYLCSVLGGDYGYTFGSGTRLTVV.

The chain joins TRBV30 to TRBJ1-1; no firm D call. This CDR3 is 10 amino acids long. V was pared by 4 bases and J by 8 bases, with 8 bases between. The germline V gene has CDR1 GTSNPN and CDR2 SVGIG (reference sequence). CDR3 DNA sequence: TGTGCCTGGAAGGCCTCAGAAGCTTTCTTT. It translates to CAWKASEAFF. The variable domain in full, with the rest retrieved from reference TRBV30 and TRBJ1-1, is SQTIHQWPATLVQPVGSPLSLECTVEGTSNPNLYWYRQAAGRGLQLLFYSVGIGQISSEVPQNLSASRPQDRQFILSSKKLLLSDSGFYLCAWKASEAFFGQGTRLTVV.

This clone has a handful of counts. CDR3 sequence: CASSLQRGARETQYF. The CDR3 nucleotides are TGTGCCAGCAGTCTACAGCGGGGGGCGCGGGAGACCCAGTACTTC. The chain links TRBV6-5 to TRBJ2-5; 9 bases line up with TRBD2. CDR1 MNHEY and CDR2 SVGAGI come from the germline V gene. The CDR3 is made up of 15 amino acids. Trimming removed 5 bases from V and 5 bases from J; junction bases left unmatched: 9.

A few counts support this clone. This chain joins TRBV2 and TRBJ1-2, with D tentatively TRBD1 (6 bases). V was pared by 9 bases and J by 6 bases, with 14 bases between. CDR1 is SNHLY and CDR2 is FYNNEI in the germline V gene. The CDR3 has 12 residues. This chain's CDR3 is CARTPEGDGYTF. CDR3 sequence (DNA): TGTGCCAGGACCCCCGAGGGGGATGGCTACACCTTC. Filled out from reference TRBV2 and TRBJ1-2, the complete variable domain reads EPEVTQTPSHQVTQMGQEVILRCVPISNHLYFYWYRQILGQKVEFLVSFYNNEISEKSEIFDDQFSVERPDGSNFTLKIRSTKLEDSAMYFCARTPEGDGYTFGSGTRLTVV.

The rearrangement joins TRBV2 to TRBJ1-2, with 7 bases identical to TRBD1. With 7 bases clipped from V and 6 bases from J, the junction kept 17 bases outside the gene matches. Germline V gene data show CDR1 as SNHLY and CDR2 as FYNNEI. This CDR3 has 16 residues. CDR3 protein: CASTRRLDRAADGYTF. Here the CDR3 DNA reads TGTGCCAGCACTAGACGCCTCGACAGGGCGGCGGATGGCTACACCTTC.

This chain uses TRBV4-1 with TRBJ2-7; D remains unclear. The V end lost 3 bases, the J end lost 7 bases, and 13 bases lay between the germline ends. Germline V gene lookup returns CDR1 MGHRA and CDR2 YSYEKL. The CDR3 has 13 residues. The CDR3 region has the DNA TGCGCCAGCAGCCAGGGCCTTGGGTTTGAGCAGTACTTC. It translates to CASSQGLGFEQYF.

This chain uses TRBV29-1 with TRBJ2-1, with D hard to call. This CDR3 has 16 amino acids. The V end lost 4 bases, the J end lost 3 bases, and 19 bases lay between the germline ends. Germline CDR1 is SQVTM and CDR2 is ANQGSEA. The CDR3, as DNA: TGCAGCGTTGTGCCCCGGATGGGTTCGTACTACAATGAGCAGTTCTTC. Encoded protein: CSVVPRMGSYYNEQFF.

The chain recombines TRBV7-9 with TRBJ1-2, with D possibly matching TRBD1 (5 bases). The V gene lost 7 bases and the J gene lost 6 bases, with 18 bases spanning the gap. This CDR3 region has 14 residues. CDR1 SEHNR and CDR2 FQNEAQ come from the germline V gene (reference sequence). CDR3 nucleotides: TGTGCCAGCACCCCCGACCGAAGACAGAATGGCTACACCTTC. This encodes CASTPDRRQNGYTF.

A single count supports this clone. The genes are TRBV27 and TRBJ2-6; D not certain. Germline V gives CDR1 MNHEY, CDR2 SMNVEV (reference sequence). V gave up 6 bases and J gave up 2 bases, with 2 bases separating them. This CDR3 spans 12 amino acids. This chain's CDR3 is CASRAGANVLTF. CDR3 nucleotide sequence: TGTGCCAGCAGAGCTGGGGCCAACGTCCTGACTTTC.